These 2 T cell receptor beta chains originate from one sample sequenced in a study of chemoradiotherapy in HPV16-positive cancers. Assay: immunoSEQ multiplex PCR; the TCRdb copy retains only in-frame clones and omits some. The data hold 7,500 to 8,000 clones, with 70% to 90% observed a single time. Sequencing was performed on tumor tissue, taken from a patient who underwent chemoradiotherapy. The receptors come from a human donor with HPV-associated anogenital cancer.

This clone was detected only a few times. This chain joins TRBV4-2 and TRBJ2-1, with a tentative D call TRBD2 (5 bases). The germline V gene has CDR1 LGHNA and CDR2 YNFKEQ. CDR3 size: 14 residues. The V end was cut by 0 bases, the J end by 9 bases, with 12 bases between. CDR3 sequence reads: CASSQEITRGEQFF. The CDR3 DNA reads as TGTGCCAGCAGCCAAGAAATCACTCGGGGTGAGCAGTTCTTC.

This chain links TRBV7-3 with TRBJ2-1; 12 nucleotides align to TRBD2. Germline V gives CDR1 SGHTA, CDR2 FQGTGA. CDR3 size: 15 residues. V dropped 5 bases and J dropped 4; count of bases not matched to a gene: 3. The CDR3 coding sequence is TGTGCCAGCAGCGCACTAGCGGGAGGTTACAATGAGCAGTTCTTC. This sequence encodes CASSALAGGYNEQFF.